This TCR beta chain was captured in a study of blood T cells in healthy people across ages. Findings of the study overall: Getting older went along with TCR beta diversity per million T cells dropping roughly linearly. Both naive CD4+ cell counts and diversity were greater in long-lived donors than in aged donors. Diversity estimated from one million T cells was considered an underestimate.

V lost 5 bases and J 5 bases, leaving 27 bases between the germline ends. CDR1 is SGHTA, CDR2 FQGTGA, per germline. This CDR3 is 18 amino acids long. Regarding this clonotype: Its antigen is not identified.

Sample-barcoded 5' priming and a J-beta primer mix drove a second PCR of 7 to 11 cycles. One entry per CDR3 protein results from TCRdb running MiXCR on the 5' RACE reads. The repertoire has over 500,000 distinct CDR3 sequences, roughly half of them found once; the top ten carry roughly 12%. The receptor's source is a woman aged 80 or over in good health. What was sequenced was blood. The rearrangement uses TRBV7-3 and TRBJ2-5, with a weak D call TRBD1 (7 bases). In nucleotides, the CDR3 is TGTGCCAGCAGCGCGCTAACCAGGGACAGCCCAGGAGGGGAGACCCAGTACTTC. Protein: CASSALTRDSPGGETQYF.